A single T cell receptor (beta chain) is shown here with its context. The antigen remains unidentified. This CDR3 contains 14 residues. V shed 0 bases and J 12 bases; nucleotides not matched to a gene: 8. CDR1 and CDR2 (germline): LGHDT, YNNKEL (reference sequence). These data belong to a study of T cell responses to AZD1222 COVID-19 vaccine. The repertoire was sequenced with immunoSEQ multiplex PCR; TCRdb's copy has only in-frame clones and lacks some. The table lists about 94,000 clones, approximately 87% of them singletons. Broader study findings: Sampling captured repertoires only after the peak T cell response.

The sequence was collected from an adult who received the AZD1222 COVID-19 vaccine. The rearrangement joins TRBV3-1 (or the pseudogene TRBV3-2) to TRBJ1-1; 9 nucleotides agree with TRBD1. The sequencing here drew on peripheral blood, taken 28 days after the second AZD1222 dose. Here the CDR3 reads CASSQESGQGNTFF. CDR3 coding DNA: TGTGCCAGCAGCCAAGAGTCGGGACAGGGTAATACTTTCTTT.